These 12 T cell receptor beta chains originate from one sample sequenced in a study of T cells after yellow fever vaccination (dated by TCRdb to the late 2010s). The label giving this sample's treatment or condition can be read as: live attenuated yellow fever vaccine strain. Library generation was performed with 5' RACE. The run used an Illumina HiSeq 2500. TCRdb handled the public reads itself, with Q25 trimming in fastp and clone calling in MiXCR, and kept productive beta chains. Each CDR3 protein gets just one entry, which takes the most common genes and DNA from the rows behind it. The sample contains about 580,000 distinct CDR3 sequences, around a sixth of them found a single time. The ten largest clones take up roughly 17% of the sample. Here the sequenced sample was PBMCs, taken 5 days after the first yellow fever vaccination. The receptors derive from a man aged 18 to 29 who received the YFV17D yellow fever vaccine.

The J gene is TRBJ1-6, the V gene TRBV7-9, with D unresolved. The CDR3 runs to 17 residues. Germline values: CDR1 SEHNR, CDR2 FQNEAQ (reference sequence). The V gene lost 0 bases and the J gene lost 2 bases, with 11 bases spanning the gap. The CDR3 sequence is CASSLAGKGTYNSPLHF. The CDR3 DNA follows: TGTGCCAGCAGCTTAGCGGGGAAGGGTACCTATAATTCACCCCTCCACTTT. The complete variable domain, with remaining parts taken from reference TRBV7-9 and TRBJ1-6, reads DTGVSQNPRHKITKRGQNVTFRCDPISEHNRLYWYRQTLGQGPEFLTYFQNEAQLEKSRLLSDRFSAERPKGSFSTLEIQRTEQGDSAMYLCASSLAGKGTYNSPLHFGNGTRLTVT.

The sample holds many counts of this clonotype. The junction differs from germline at one of its ends, possibly a read error. The chain employs TRBV7-3 and TRBJ1-1, with a possible D match to TRBD1 (5 bases). Germline CDR1 reads SGHTA; CDR2 reads FQGTGA. The CDR3 is 13 amino acids. The CDR3 DNA reads TGCGCCAGCAGCAGTCAGGGTGACACTGAAGCTTTCTTT. It codes for CASSSQGDTEAFF.

This clonotype was picked up a small number of times. The V gene is TRBV10-3, the J gene TRBJ2-7, with a tentative D call TRBD1 (6 bases). The V gene lost 6 bases and the J gene lost 0 bases, with 12 bases spanning the gap. CDR1 and CDR2 (germline): ENHRY, SYGVKD. CDR3 size: 14 residues. CDR3 loop: CAIRDQGSSYEQYF. CDR3 nucleotides: TGTGCCATCAGGGACCAGGGGAGCTCCTACGAGCAGTACTTC.

This clonotype has a handful of counts. V is TRBV3-1 and J is TRBJ2-7; possible D gene TRBD1, 6 bases. Germline CDR1 reads LGHDT; CDR2 reads YNNKEL (reference sequence). Trimming took 2 bases from V and 2 from J, leaving 13 bases between them. The length of the CDR3 is 15 residues. The CDR3 coding sequence is TGTGCCAGCAGCCAACCCCAGGGGCGAACCTACGAGCAGTACTTC. It yields the protein CASSQPQGRTYEQYF.

The sample holds a few counts of this clonotype. J is TRBJ1-4 and V is TRBV5-1, with TRBD1 matching 7 bases. Germline CDR1 reads SGHRS; CDR2 reads YFSETQ. CDR3 length: 15 amino acids. The V and J ends lost 1 base and 8 bases, in that order; junction bases with no gene match: 8. The CDR3 DNA sequence: TGCGCCAGCAGCTTGATCGACAGGGCGGGGGAAAAACTGTTTTTT. Its protein product is CASSLIDRAGEKLFF.

The V call is TRBV10-3, the J call TRBJ2-2; D is ambiguous. The V end was cut by 3 bases, the J end by 2 bases, with 10 bases between. Germline V lookup: CDR1 ENHRY, CDR2 SYGVKD. The CDR3 runs 15 residues. CDR3 loop: CAISEGTANTGELFF. The DNA of the CDR3 is TGTGCCATCAGTGAAGGAACGGCCAACACCGGGGAGCTGTTTTTT.

The chain couples TRBV2 to TRBJ2-7; D is ambiguous. Trimming shortened V by 3 bases and J by 5 bases, and 11 bases separated the two germline ends. CDR1 is SNHLY, CDR2 FYNNEI, per germline. The CDR3 sequence is 13 residues long. CDR3 loop: CASSDLESNEQYV. CDR3 in DNA: TGTGCCAGCAGTGATTTAGAGAGTAACGAGCAGTACGTC.

Worth noting for this clonotype: The germline gene is not matched at one end of the junction; a read error may be the cause. The chain joins TRBV27 to TRBJ1-5; D call uncertain. The CDR3 spans 13 residues. Germline-derived CDR1 and CDR2 are MNHEY and SMNVEV (reference sequence). The DNA of the CDR3 is TGTGCCAGCAGTCTATCCCCGGGGATGCCCCAGCATTTT. It translates to CASSLSPGMPQHF.

This clonotype turned up a few times. The rearrangement joins TRBV5-1 to TRBJ2-1, with TRBD2 matching 12 bases. This CDR3 contains 16 residues. CDR1 is SGHRS and CDR2 is YFSETQ in the germline V gene. Trimming removed 0 bases from V and 5 bases from J; junction bases left unmatched: 3. CDR3 in DNA: TGCGCCAGCAGCTTGGCGCTAGCGGGGGGGGACAATGAGCAGTTCTTC. Protein: CASSLALAGGDNEQFF.

This chain joins TRBV6-1 and TRBJ1-5; the D gene is possibly TRBD1 (5 bases). V lost 7 bases to trimming and J lost 6 bases, with 16 bases between them. The CDR3 is 14 residues long. Germline V lookup: CDR1 MNHNS, CDR2 SASEGT. CDR3 DNA: TGTGCCAGCACCGAAGGGGCAGAACTTCAGCCCCAGCATTTT. It is translated as CASTEGAELQPQHF.

In nucleotides, the CDR3 is TGTGCCAGCAGTTTAGAGATGGGGCAAGATACGCAGTATTTT. This translates into CASSLEMGQDTQYF. This chain links TRBV12-3 or TRBV12-4 with TRBJ2-3; D is perhaps TRBD1 (5 bases). This CDR3 comprises 14 residues. Trimming stripped 1 base from V and 5 bases from J, with 10 bases between.

V and J are TRBV4-3 and TRBJ1-1; D may be TRBD1 (6 bases). With 4 bases removed from V and 6 bases from J, the gap between germline ends came to 18 bases. Germline loops: CDR1 LGHNA, CDR2 YSLEER. There are 15 residues in the CDR3. The CDR3 coding sequence is TGCGCCAGCAGCCCCGACAGTGCCCCAGGGGCTGAAGCTTTCTTT. Translation gives CASSPDSAPGAEAFF.